These 3 T cell receptor beta chains were all obtained from the same sample, sequenced in a study of blood T cell repertoires in COVID-19. The assay was immunoSEQ multiplex PCR, and TCRdb's table has in-frame clones only and misses some. The top ten clones hold 3% to 4% of a sample with some 150,000 clones, around nine tenths of them seen once. Sequenced material: peripheral blood. These receptors were obtained from a man between 65 and 79 years old with acute or convalescent COVID-19.

As for this clone: Other DNA sequences of this sample code for an identical CDR3. The chain employs TRBV6-6 and TRBJ1-1; weak D call: TRBD1 (6 bases). Between the trimmed V and J ends, which lost 6 bases and 1 base, there was a span of 9 bases. Germline V lookup: CDR1 MNHNY, CDR2 SVGAGI (reference sequence). CDR3 length: 13 residues. The CDR3 loop is CASSLQGNTEAFF. The CDR3, as DNA: TGTGCCAGCAGCCTACAGGGGAACACTGAAGCTTTCTTT.

V and J are TRBV5-5 and TRBJ2-5; D gene ambiguous. V lost 0 bases to trimming and J lost 6 bases, with 12 bases between them. The germline V gene encodes CDR1 SGHKS and CDR2 YYEKEE (reference sequence). The CDR3 is 14 residues long. CDR3 nucleotides: TGTGCCAGCAGCTTGGTAGGCCCTAGTAAGACCCAGTACTTC. Translated, it gives CASSLVGPSKTQYF.

This clone turned up a few times. This chain joins TRBV5-5 and TRBJ1-2, with 7 bases fitting TRBD1. The CDR3 loop spans 15 amino acids. J was trimmed by 4 bases and V by 3 bases; bases with no gene match: 9. Germline V CDR1 and CDR2: SGHKS, YYEKEE (reference sequence). The CDR3: CASSSRDSGFYGYTF. The CDR3 nucleotides are TGTGCCAGCAGCTCCCGGGACAGCGGTTTCTATGGCTACACCTTC.